This entry lists 4 T cell receptor beta chains sequenced from one sample in a study of cytomegalovirus exposure and HLA in healthy donors. Here immunoSEQ multiplex PCR was the method, and the copy in TCRdb shows in-frame clones only, minus some. This table has about 160,000 clones, 89% appearing once. The sample comprised PBMCs. Receptors were obtained from a man younger than 30 in good health and CMV-seropositive.

This chain links TRBV30 with TRBJ1-1; no clear D gene. Between the trimmed V and J ends, which lost 4 bases and 2 bases, there was a span of 14 bases. Germline values: CDR1 GTSNPN, CDR2 SVGIG (reference sequence). CDR3 length: 14 amino acids. Written as DNA, the CDR3 is TGTGCCTGGAAGAGGTTTGAGGGAAACACTGAAGCTTTCTTT. This sequence encodes CAWKRFEGNTEAFF.

This clone was seen once. The chain carries TRBV7-9 and TRBJ2-3, with 11 nucleotides matching TRBD1. Germline lookup yields CDR1 SEHNR and CDR2 FQNEAQ (reference sequence). The CDR3 is 15 amino acids. Trimming removed 8 bases from V and 2 bases from J; junction bases left unmatched: 6. The CDR3: CASSRTGGVTDTQYF. CDR3 nucleotides: TGTGCCAGCTCGAGGACAGGGGGCGTCACAGATACGCAGTATTTT.

The V and J genes are TRBV27 and TRBJ2-1, with TRBD1 matching over 9 bases. The J segment lost 7 bases and the V segment lost 0 bases, leaving 1 base of the junction unmatched. CDR1 is MNHEY, CDR2 SMNVEV, per germline (reference sequence). The CDR3 spans 14 residues. Written as DNA, the CDR3 is TGTGCCAGCAGTTTATCGACAGGGGGGAATGAGCAGTTCTTC. Residues: CASSLSTGGNEQFF.

The chain uses TRBV6-1 and TRBJ2-5; TRBD2 matches at 12 bases. V lost 6 bases to trimming and J lost 5 bases; unmatched junction nucleotides: 7. This CDR3 comprises 15 residues. CDR1 and CDR2 from the germline V gene are MNHNS and SASEGT. CDR3 in amino acids: CASRRLAGAQETQYF. In nucleotides, the CDR3 is TGTGCCAGCAGGCGACTAGCGGGAGCCCAGGAGACCCAGTACTTC.